Each of the 24 T cell receptor beta chains below was sequenced from the same sample in a study of blood T cell repertoires in COVID-19. The repertoire was sequenced with immunoSEQ multiplex PCR; TCRdb's copy has only in-frame clones and lacks some. This table holds 250,000 to 300,000 clones, under 90% found once. Sequencing input: PBMCs or T cells enriched from blood (not recorded which). Receptor source: a woman between 55 and 75 years old who had recovered from COVID-19.

The V call is TRBV5-1, the J call TRBJ2-1; no reliable D call. Looked up from germline, CDR1 is SGHRS and CDR2 is YFSETQ. CDR3 size: 18 residues. V lost 3 bases to trimming and J lost 2 bases, with 21 bases between them. CDR3 amino acids: CASSSGISPSAPYNEQFF. The CDR3 DNA is TGCGCCAGCAGCTCGGGTATTAGTCCCTCGGCCCCCTACAATGAGCAGTTCTTC. Based on the CDR3 plus reference TRBV5-1 and TRBJ2-1, the full variable domain is KAGVTQTPRYLIKTRGQQVTLSCSPISGHRSVSWYQQTPGQGLQFLFEYFSETQRNKGNFPGRFSGRQFSNSRSEMNVSTLELGDSALYLCASSSGISPSAPYNEQFFGPGTRLTVL.

The V gene is TRBV20-1, the J gene TRBJ1-2; D remains unclear. The ends were cut back, 7 bases at V and 2 bases at J, with 8 bases in the middle. This CDR3 region has 11 residues. CDR1 and CDR2 from the germline V gene are DFQATT and SNEGSKA (reference sequence). The CDR3 protein is CSVTRNYGYTF. CDR3 nucleotides: TGCAGTGTAACCAGAAACTATGGCTACACCTTC.

This CDR3 is CASSQDGEVYNEQFF. The CDR3, as DNA: TGCGCCAGCAGCCAAGATGGAGAGGTCTACAATGAGCAGTTCTTC. This chain connects TRBV4-1 to TRBJ2-1; D gene uncertain. The germline V gene encodes CDR1 MGHRA and CDR2 YSYEKL. This CDR3 region has 15 residues. The V end lost 0 bases, the J end lost 3 bases, and 9 bases lay between the germline ends.

The chain carries TRBV24-1 and TRBJ1-2; 7 bases match TRBD1. The V and J ends lost 5 bases and 0 bases, in that order; junction bases with no gene match: 5. There are 15 residues in the CDR3. CDR1 is KGHDR and CDR2 is SFDVKD in the germline V gene. The CDR3 sequence: CATSGGQLPNYGYTF. Written as DNA, the CDR3 is TGTGCCACCAGTGGGGGACAGCTTCCTAACTATGGCTACACCTTC.

The gene calls are TRBV7-6 and TRBJ1-4; a possible D gene is TRBD1 (6 bases). CDR1 is SGHVS and CDR2 is FNYEAQ in the germline V gene. This CDR3 comprises 16 residues. Trimming took off 5 bases at V and 12 bases at J, with 25 bases between the two ends. For the CDR3, the DNA is TGTGCCAGCAGCCAGGTCGGGACATCCGATCGAGCGGAACTGTTTTTT. This sequence encodes CASSQVGTSDRAELFF.

The chain has TRBV11-2 and TRBJ2-3, with 9 bases aligning to TRBD2. Trimming took 3 bases from V and 4 from J; bases not matched to a gene: 2. CDR3 length: 14 amino acids. Germline V gene data show CDR1 as SGHAT and CDR2 as FQNNGV. Written as DNA, the CDR3 is TGTGCCAGCAGCTTTAGCGGGAGACCAGATACGCAGTATTTT. Residues: CASSFSGRPDTQYF. The variable domain in full, completed from reference TRBV11-2 and TRBJ2-3, reads EAGVAQSPRYKIIEKRQSVAFWCNPISGHATLYWYQQILGQGPKLLIQFQNNGVVDDSQLPKDRFSAERLKGVDSTLKIQPAKLEDSAVYLCASSFSGRPDTQYFGPGTRLTVL.

The genes are TRBV28 and TRBJ1-2; D is ambiguous. The CDR3 covers 13 residues. Germline values: CDR1 MDHEN, CDR2 SYDVKM. Trimming removed 2 bases from V and 5 bases from J, with 9 bases in between. Here the CDR3 reads CASSLLADYGYTF. CDR3 nucleotides: TGTGCCAGCAGTTTACTGGCAGATTATGGCTACACCTTC.

The CDR3 spells CAISETHGQALNQPQHF. CDR3 coding DNA: TGTGCCATCAGTGAGACCCACGGACAGGCTCTAAATCAGCCCCAGCATTTT. The chain recombines TRBV10-3 with TRBJ1-5, with TRBD1 identical over 7 bases. CDR3 length equals 17 residues. CDR1 is ENHRY and CDR2 is SYGVKD in the germline V gene. Trimming at V came to 2 bases and at J to 4 bases, leaving 11 bases not matched to a gene.

This chain connects TRBV18 to TRBJ2-2; D is uncertain. Germline loops: CDR1 KGHSH, CDR2 LQKENI. V was cut by 2 bases and J by 5 bases, with 15 bases left in between. The length of the CDR3 is 16 residues. CDR3 in amino acids: CASSPWQNAETGELFF. CDR3 DNA: TGTGCCAGCTCACCATGGCAGAACGCTGAAACCGGGGAGCTGTTTTTT.

The chain has TRBV5-6 and TRBJ1-1, with a weak D call TRBD1 (6 bases). Trimming removed 4 bases at V and 3 bases at J, with 10 bases between. Germline CDR1 reads SGHDT; CDR2 reads YYEEEE. The CDR3 runs 13 residues. CDR3 loop: CASSRGRDTEAFF. The CDR3 DNA reads TGTGCCAGCAGCAGGGGGAGGGACACTGAAGCTTTCTTT. The complete variable domain, with remaining parts taken from reference TRBV5-6 and TRBJ1-1, reads DAGVTQSPTHLIKTRGQQVTLRCSPKSGHDTVSWYQQALGQGPQFIFQYYEEEERQRGNFPDRFSGHQFPNYSSELNVNALLLGDSALYLCASSRGRDTEAFFGQGTRLTVV.

The chain uses TRBV29-1 and TRBJ1-2; D is ambiguous. Trimming took off 4 bases at V and 5 bases at J, with 8 bases between the two ends. Germline CDR1 and CDR2: SQVTM and ANQGSEA. This CDR3 is built from 11 residues. The CDR3 here is CSVAGQYGYTF. The CDR3 DNA sequence: TGCAGCGTTGCTGGGCAGTATGGCTACACCTTC.

The genes are TRBV7-9 and TRBJ2-5, with 10 nucleotides matching TRBD2. J was trimmed by 5 bases and V by 1 base; bases with no gene match: 7. CDR1 and CDR2 (germline): SEHNR, FQNEAQ (reference sequence). CDR3 length equals 16 residues. The CDR3 spells CASSLGPSGREETQYF. For the CDR3, the DNA is TGTGCCAGCAGCTTAGGCCCTAGCGGGAGAGAGGAGACCCAGTACTTC.

V is TRBV29-1 and J is TRBJ2-5; TRBD2 agrees at 7 bases. Germline V lookup: CDR1 SQVTM, CDR2 ANQGSEA. The V segment lost 7 bases and the J segment 5 bases; nucleotides outside the gene matches: 16. The CDR3 runs 15 residues. CDR3 loop: CSGLLARGPQETQYF. Written as DNA, the CDR3 is TGCAGCGGCCTACTAGCGAGGGGCCCCCAGGAGACCCAGTACTTC.

The V call is TRBV12-5, the J call TRBJ2-7, with 7 bases identical to TRBD2. Germline CDR1 reads LGHNT; CDR2 reads FRNRAP. This CDR3 contains 15 residues. The ends lost 1 base at V and 3 bases at J; junction bases unmatched: 6. CDR3 DNA: TGTGCTAGTGGTTTGGCCGGGAGGTCGGACTACGAGCAGTACTTC. Translated, it gives CASGLAGRSDYEQYF.

V gene TRBV5-1 combines with J gene TRBJ2-3; 7 nucleotides agree with TRBD1. CDR1 SGHRS and CDR2 YFSETQ come from the germline V gene. Trimming cost V 4 bases and J 1 base; bases outside gene matches: 9. This CDR3 is 16 amino acids long. CDR3 in DNA: TGCGCCAGCAGCCCATTACAGGGGTCTGGCACAGATACGCAGTATTTT. As protein: CASSPLQGSGTDTQYF.

The chain joins TRBV7-6 to TRBJ2-7; the match to TRBD2 covers 7 bases. Trimming took 1 base from V and 6 from J; bases not matched to a gene: 6. CDR1 is SGHVS, CDR2 FNYEAQ, per germline. There are 14 residues in the CDR3. CDR3 residues: CASSLEVLATEQYF. As DNA, the CDR3 is TGTGCCAGCAGCTTAGAGGTACTAGCGACCGAGCAGTACTTC.

The V and J genes are TRBV5-1 and TRBJ1-1; tentative D call: TRBD1 (5 bases). V lost 7 bases and J 1 base, leaving 11 bases between the germline ends. Germline V gives CDR1 SGHRS, CDR2 YFSETQ. This CDR3 contains 13 residues. CDR3 DNA sequence: TGCGCCAGCGGGAGGGACCCGAACACTGAAGCTTTCTTT. It encodes CASGRDPNTEAFF.

In nucleotides, the CDR3 is TGTGCCAGCAGCTCGCCGGTTGTAGCAGTCAGGGGGGTCCATGAAAAACTGTTTTTT. Protein sequence: CASSSPVVAVRGVHEKLFF. The V and J genes are TRBV7-9 and TRBJ1-4, with 7 bases matching TRBD1. Unmatched junction bases numbered 20, after V lost 4 bases and J lost 6 bases. The germline V gene encodes CDR1 SEHNR and CDR2 FQNEAQ (reference sequence). The CDR3 totals 19 residues.

CDR3 nucleotide sequence: TGTGCCAGCAAGCCGGACAGGCAGAGCTCCTATAATTCACCCCTCCACTTT. Encoded protein: CASKPDRQSSYNSPLHF. The chain links TRBV2 to TRBJ1-6; 7 bases are a match to TRBD1. The V segment lost 7 bases and the J segment 0 bases; nucleotides outside the gene matches: 9. Germline V gene sequence: CDR1 SNHLY, CDR2 FYNNEI. The CDR3 loop spans 17 amino acids.

The chain carries TRBV11-2 and TRBJ2-5; 7 positions match TRBD2. This CDR3 comprises 15 residues. V shed 0 bases and J 5 bases; nucleotides not matched to a gene: 6. CDR1 is SGHAT, CDR2 FQNNGV, per germline. The CDR3 sequence is CASSLDQAGRETQYF. The CDR3 DNA reads as TGTGCCAGCAGCTTAGATCAAGCGGGGAGGGAGACCCAGTACTTC.

This clone was picked up one time. The genes are TRBV5-1 and TRBJ1-4; D not certain. CDR1 is SGHRS and CDR2 is YFSETQ in the germline V gene. V was pared by 1 base and J by 2 bases, with 9 bases between. The CDR3 runs 15 residues. The CDR3 is CASSLQPQTNEKLFF. Here the CDR3 DNA reads TGCGCCAGCAGCTTGCAACCGCAGACTAATGAAAAACTGTTTTTT. The full variable domain, with the rest looked up from reference TRBV5-1 and TRBJ1-4, is KAGVTQTPRYLIKTRGQQVTLSCSPISGHRSVSWYQQTPGQGLQFLFEYFSETQRNKGNFPGRFSGRQFSNSRSEMNVSTLELGDSALYLCASSLQPQTNEKLFFGSGTQLSVL.

The J gene is TRBJ1-1, the V gene TRBV19; the D gene is possibly TRBD1 (5 bases). The length of the CDR3 is 16 residues. Germline CDR1 reads LNHDA; CDR2 reads SQIVND (reference sequence). Trimming removed 5 bases from V and 0 bases from J, with 16 bases in between. In DNA form, the CDR3 reads TGTGCCAGTAGTGGGGGGGTTAAAGGGTTGAACACTGAAGCTTTCTTT. It is translated as CASSGGVKGLNTEAFF.

The chain employs TRBV7-6 and TRBJ1-1, with D possibly matching TRBD1 (6 bases). The germline gives CDR1 SGHVS, CDR2 FNYEAQ. The CDR3 extends over 16 amino acids. V lost 5 bases, J lost 1 base, and 17 bases lay in between. The CDR3 DNA sequence: TGTGCCAGCAGCCTATCTCCGGGACACGGGAACACTGAAGCTTTCTTT. It yields the protein CASSLSPGHGNTEAFF. The entire variable domain, with the rest obtained from reference TRBV7-6 and TRBJ1-1, is as follows: GAGVSQSPRYKVTKRGQDVALRCDPISGHVSLYWYRQALGQGPEFLTYFNYEAQQDKSGLPNDRFSAERPEGSISTLTIQRTEQRDSAMYRCASSLSPGHGNTEAFFGQGTRLTVV.

The chain recombines TRBV7-3 with TRBJ1-6, with TRBD1 matching 10 bases. This CDR3 spans 13 amino acids. The germline V gene encodes CDR1 SGHTA and CDR2 FQGTGA. Trimming cost V 4 bases and J 9 bases; bases outside gene matches: 0. CDR3 sequence (DNA): TGTGCCAGCAGCTGGACAGGGGGTTCACCCCTCCACTTT. It translates to CASSWTGGSPLHF.